Below are 9 T cell receptor beta chains sequenced from a single sample in a study of cytomegalovirus exposure and HLA in healthy donors. PCR employed 60 Vbeta and 13 Jbeta primers. Sequencing was performed with immunoSEQ multiplex PCR; in TCRdb, only in-frame clones are kept and a portion is missing. The table lists roughly 110,000 clones, about three quarters of them singletons. Sequenced: PBMCs. These receptors were taken from a man aged 25-40 years in good health and CMV-seronegative.

The chain joins TRBV27 to TRBJ1-4; tentative D call: TRBD1 (5 bases). CDR1 and CDR2 (germline): MNHEY, SMNVEV (reference sequence). The V end lost 2 bases, the J end lost 6 bases, and 10 bases lay between the germline ends. This CDR3 contains 14 residues. CDR3 region: CASSLGQGHEKLFF. CDR3 bases: TGTGCCAGCAGTTTAGGGCAGGGCCATGAAAAACTGTTTTTT.

This rearrangement joins TRBV27 to TRBJ1-4, with D perhaps matching TRBD1 (6 bases). Between the trimmed V and J ends, which lost 5 bases and 8 bases, there was a span of 15 bases. The CDR3 sequence is 14 residues long. From germline, CDR1 is MNHEY and CDR2 SMNVEV (reference sequence). CDR3 coding DNA: TGTGCCAGCAGTCCACAGGGACCGGTGGAAAAACTGTTTTTT. Translating gives CASSPQGPVEKLFF.

This clone was found a few times. This chain joins TRBV5-1 and TRBJ2-5; TRBD1 is a possible D gene (6 bases). From germline, CDR1 is SGHRS and CDR2 YFSETQ. Trimming left V 0 bases short and J 5 bases short, with 23 bases between. The CDR3 covers 18 residues. In DNA, the CDR3 is TGCGCCAGCAGCTTGGGGGTTCAGGGGCAGGGAAGGAGTGAGACCCAGTACTTC. Protein product: CASSLGVQGQGRSETQYF.

This clone was seen a single time. The rearrangement uses TRBV7-9 and TRBJ2-3, with D hard to call. Trimming removed 5 bases from V and 0 bases from J, with 3 bases in between. Germline CDR1 reads SEHNR; CDR2 reads FQNEAQ (reference sequence). The CDR3 consists of 12 residues. CDR3 amino acids: CASSPSTDTQYF. The CDR3 DNA reads TGTGCCAGCAGCCCTAGCACAGATACGCAGTATTTT.

V and J are TRBV6-1 and TRBJ1-4, with 7 bases identical to TRBD1. Germline V gives CDR1 MNHNS, CDR2 SASEGT. V gave up 3 bases and J gave up 0 bases; unmatched junction bases: 4. CDR3 length equals 16 residues. CDR3 nucleotide sequence: TGTGCCAGCAGTGATTGGACAGGTGCAACTAATGAAAAACTGTTTTTT. This translates into CASSDWTGATNEKLFF.

The chain joins TRBV30 to TRBJ2-7; D is uncertain. Germline CDR1 GTSNPN, CDR2 SVGIG (reference sequence). The V gene lost 1 base and the J gene lost 4 bases, with 5 bases spanning the gap. The CDR3 consists of 11 residues. For the CDR3, the DNA is TGTGCCTGGAGTGAAGAGTACGAGCAGTACTTC. Its protein product is CAWSEEYEQYF.

At least ten counts were recorded for this clone. The chain joins TRBV5-1 to TRBJ2-7, with D tentatively TRBD1 (5 bases). In germline, CDR1 is SGHRS, CDR2 YFSETQ. This CDR3 region has 15 residues. Between the trimmed V and J ends, which lost 0 bases and 3 bases, there was a span of 13 bases. CDR3 amino acids: CASSLDPQGHYEQYF. In DNA form, the CDR3 reads TGCGCCAGCAGCTTGGATCCTCAGGGCCACTACGAGCAGTACTTC. Complete variable domain (other parts from reference TRBV5-1 and TRBJ2-7): KAGVTQTPRYLIKTRGQQVTLSCSPISGHRSVSWYQQTPGQGLQFLFEYFSETQRNKGNFPGRFSGRQFSNSRSEMNVSTLELGDSALYLCASSLDPQGHYEQYFGPGTRLTVT.

This clone was detected once. J is TRBJ1-2 and V is TRBV19; the match to TRBD1 covers 7 bases. This CDR3 spans 12 amino acids. Germline CDR1 is LNHDA and CDR2 is SQIVND (reference sequence). V gave up 7 bases and J gave up 8 bases; unmatched junction bases: 7. The CDR3 DNA reads as TGTGCCAGTACGGACAGGTTCGGCGGCTACACCTTC. Its protein product is CASTDRFGGYTF.

V and J are TRBV27 and TRBJ2-2; 8 bases match TRBD1. The V and J ends lost 2 bases and 7 bases, in that order; junction bases with no gene match: 15. The CDR3 has 18 residues. CDR1 is MNHEY, CDR2 SMNVEV, per germline (reference sequence). The CDR3 DNA sequence: TGTGCCAGCAGTTTAACTACCCTAAGACAGGGGCAGGGCGGGGAGCTGTTTTTT. Amino acids: CASSLTTLRQGQGGELFF.